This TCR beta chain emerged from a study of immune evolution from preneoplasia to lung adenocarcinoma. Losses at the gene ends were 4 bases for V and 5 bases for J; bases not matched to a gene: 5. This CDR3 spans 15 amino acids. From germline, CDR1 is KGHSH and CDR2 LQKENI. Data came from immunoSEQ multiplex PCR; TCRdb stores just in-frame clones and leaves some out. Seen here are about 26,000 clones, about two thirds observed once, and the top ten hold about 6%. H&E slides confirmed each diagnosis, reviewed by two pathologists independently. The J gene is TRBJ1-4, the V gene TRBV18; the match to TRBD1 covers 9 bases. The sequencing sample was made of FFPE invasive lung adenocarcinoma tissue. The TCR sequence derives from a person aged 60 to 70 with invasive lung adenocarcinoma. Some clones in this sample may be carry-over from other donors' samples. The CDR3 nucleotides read TGTGCCAGCTCACGTCCCGGGACAGGGAATGAAAAACTGTTTTTT. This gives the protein CASSRPGTGNEKLFF.